The rows below give T cell receptor beta chains drawn from one sample of a study of metastatic and nonmetastatic thyroid tumors. TCRdb re-called the PCR reads with MiXCR. Among 20,000 to 30,000 clones, under 25% were seen once, and the ten largest hold over 10%. The sample comprised blood. These receptors were collected from a male donor with papillary thyroid cancer or a benign thyroid nodule (not recorded which). Some clones in this sample may be carry-over from other donors' samples. CDR3s include the opening cysteine and the closing phenylalanine or tryptophan. D genes are given only for firm matches. Not all rows give a size; the values are once, few, many and, for expanded clones, a class.

TRBD1 | TRBJ2-7 | few | TRBV12-3/TRBV12-4 | CASRQQGAYEQYF | TGTGCCAGCAGGCAACAGGGGGCCTACGAGCAGTACTTC
TRBD2 | TRBJ2-4 | many | TRBV5-1 | CASSPGEGIQYF | TGCGCCAGCTCACCGGGGGAGGGCATTCAGTACTTC
NA | TRBJ2-7 | NA | TRBV11-1 | CASSPTVGLDQYF | TGTGCCAGCAGCCCGACAGTGGGGCTGGATCAGTACTTC
NA | TRBJ2-1 | NA | TRBV4-2 | CASSQANNNEQFF | TGTGCCAGCAGCCAGGCTAACAACAATGAGCAGTTCTTC
NA | TRBJ2-7 | many | TRBV5-1 | CASSLGGTNAYEQYF | TGCGCCAGCAGCTTGGGAGGGACCAATGCCTACGAGCAGTACTTC
NA | TRBJ2-7 | few | TRBV6-1 | CANNRGNHEQYF | TGTGCCAACAATCGTGGAAACCACGAGCAGTACTTC
TRBD2 | TRBJ2-1 | many | TRBV20-1 | CSARDGLRLAGFSSYNEQFF | TGCAGTGCTAGAGATGGGTTAAGGCTAGCGGGTTTTAGCTCCTACAATGAGCAGTTCTTC
TRBD1 | TRBJ1-5 | many | TRBV6-1 | CASRDYTGESGQPQHF | TGTGCCAGCAGGGACTATACAGGGGAATCGGGTCAGCCCCAGCATTTT
NA | TRBJ1-1 | medium-sized | TRBV12-3/TRBV12-4 | CASSPMRGLNTEAFF | TGTGCCAGCAGTCCGATGAGGGGTTTGAACACTGAAGCTTTCTTT
NA | TRBJ1-1 | medium-sized | TRBV6-2/TRBV6-3 | CASSWIPGGPMNTEAFF | TGTGCCAGCAGTTGGATTCCGGGGGGGCCCATGAACACTGAAGCTTTCTTT
NA | TRBJ1-6 | many | TRBV7-9 | CASSLDTNSPLHF | TGTGCCAGCAGCTTAGATACGAATTCACCCCTCCACTTT
NA | TRBJ1-1 | many | TRBV20-1 | CSARIQGTEAFF | TGCAGTGCTAGAATTCAGGGCACTGAAGCTTTCTTT
NA | TRBJ1-1 | many | TRBV7-3 | CASSLGTHSTEAFF | TGTGCCAGCAGCTTAGGGACTCATAGCACTGAAGCTTTCTTT
TRBD1 | TRBJ2-3 | NA | TRBV28 | CASSPQGEITDTQYF | TGTGCCAGTAGTCCCCAGGGGGAAATCACAGATACGCAGTATTTT
TRBD1 | TRBJ2-1 | medium-sized | TRBV19 | CASSIQGVSYNEQFF | TGTGCCAGTAGTATACAGGGGGTCTCCTACAATGAGCAGTTCTTC
NA | TRBJ2-1 | medium-sized | TRBV19 | CASKSYNEQFF | TGTGCCAGTAAGTCCTACAATGAGCAGTTCTTC
NA | TRBJ1-4 | NA | TRBV19 | CAISGGIEKLFF | TGTGCCATTAGCGGGGGTATTGAAAAACTGTTTTTT
NA | TRBJ1-6 | NA | TRBV20-1 | CSARPHPNSPLHF | TGCAGTGCTAGACCTCACCCCAATTCACCCCTCCACTTT
NA | TRBJ1-6 | many | TRBV27 | CASTSEVRVSPLHF | TGTGCCAGCACCTCAGAAGTCCGGGTTTCACCCCTCCACTTT
NA | TRBJ2-3 | few | TRBV19 | CASRPVQVADTQYF | TGTGCCAGCCGCCCGGTACAGGTGGCGGATACGCAGTATTTT